One and the same sample provided the 22 T cell receptor beta chains below, sequenced in a study of T cell changes during pregnancy in multiple sclerosis. TCRdb's copy holds only in-frame clones and misses some; the assay was immunoSEQ multiplex PCR. This sample has around 33,000 clones, with nearly 90% found just once. Source: CD4+ T cells from peripheral blood mononuclear cells, taken in the third trimester of pregnancy. These receptors originate from a female donor in good health, enrolled as a control in a pregnancy study.

The gene calls are TRBV10-3 and TRBJ1-1, with 9 nucleotides matching TRBD1. The J segment lost 4 bases and the V segment lost 3 bases, leaving 3 bases of the junction unmatched. Germline-derived CDR1 and CDR2 are ENHRY and SYGVKD. CDR3 length: 14 residues. Here the CDR3 reads CAISETGGGTEAFF. DNA for the CDR3: TGTGCCATCAGTGAAACAGGGGGCGGCACTGAAGCTTTCTTT.

The rearrangement joins TRBV7-9 to TRBJ1-6; tentative D call: TRBD1 (6 bases). There are 13 residues in the CDR3. V was clipped by 7 bases and J by 8 bases, with 12 bases between them. Germline V CDR1 and CDR2: SEHNR, FQNEAQ (reference sequence). The CDR3 nucleotides are TGTGCCAGCAACCCGAAGGGGGATTCACCCCTCCACTTT. Encoded protein: CASNPKGDSPLHF.

A single count supports this clone. The V gene is TRBV9, the J gene TRBJ1-5; D perhaps matches TRBD1 (5 bases). Per germline, CDR1 SGDLS and CDR2 YYNGEE. This CDR3 is built from 14 residues. The V gene lost 0 bases and the J gene lost 4 bases, with 8 bases spanning the gap. The CDR3 nucleotides read TGTGCCAGCAGCGTAGATCCAGGGAATCAGCCCCAGCATTTT. Translated, it gives CASSVDPGNQPQHF.

The CDR3 loop is CASSLTSSGDRSYNEQFF. DNA of the CDR3: TGTGCCAGCAGCTTAACCTCTAGCGGGGACCGTTCCTACAATGAGCAGTTCTTC. This chain joins TRBV7-9 and TRBJ2-1; 9 bases are shared with TRBD2. CDR1 SEHNR and CDR2 FQNEAQ come from the germline V gene (reference sequence). The V and J ends lost 2 bases and 1 base, in that order; junction bases with no gene match: 9. The CDR3 length is 18 residues.

The genes are TRBV11-3 and TRBJ1-1; D gene unclear. V lost 5 bases to trimming and J lost 0 bases, with 16 bases between them. This CDR3 is built from 16 residues. Germline V gene lookup returns CDR1 SGHNT and CDR2 YENEEA. As DNA, the CDR3 is TGTGCCAGCAGCCCCAAGGCCGGGAACGTGAACACTGAAGCTTTCTTT. This translates into CASSPKAGNVNTEAFF.

As DNA, the CDR3 is TGTGCCAGTAAGCAGACAGGCTACTATGGCTACACCTTC. Its translation is CASKQTGYYGYTF. The chain uses TRBV19 and TRBJ1-2; TRBD1 is a possible D gene (6 bases). This CDR3 spans 13 amino acids. The germline gives CDR1 LNHDA, CDR2 SQIVND (reference sequence). Trimming shortened V by 7 bases and J by 3 bases, and 12 bases separated the two germline ends.

This clone was seen once. The chain is built from TRBV4-1 and TRBJ1-2; D is perhaps TRBD1 (6 bases). CDR3 length equals 15 residues. Looked up from germline, CDR1 is MGHRA and CDR2 is YSYEKL. The V end lost 1 base, the J end lost 4 bases, and 13 bases lay between the germline ends. CDR3 sequence (DNA): TGCGCCAGCAGCCAAGGGGCAGGGGTGCCCTATGGCTACACCTTC. As protein: CASSQGAGVPYGYTF.

The chain is built from TRBV10-2 and TRBJ1-5; D perhaps matches TRBD1 (6 bases). Germline CDR1 WSHSY, CDR2 SAAADI. Trimming removed 2 bases from V and 0 bases from J, with 14 bases in between. This CDR3 spans 17 amino acids. DNA of the CDR3: TGCGCCAGCAGTGAGGACAGGTCGTGGTATAGCAATCAGCCCCAGCATTTT. Its protein product is CASSEDRSWYSNQPQHF.

This clone was seen only a few times. The CDR3, as DNA: TGCAGTGCTAGAGCCCAGGGATTCTTCTTT. This sequence encodes CSARAQGFFF. This chain links TRBV20-1 with TRBJ1-1; TRBD1 might be the D (5 bases). Germline V lookup: CDR1 DFQATT, CDR2 SNEGSKA (reference sequence). With 1 base removed from V and 14 bases from J, the gap between germline ends came to 11 bases. CDR3 size: 10 residues.

This clone was seen just once. V gene TRBV18 combines with J gene TRBJ2-7; TRBD1 agrees at 10 bases. CDR1 is KGHSH, CDR2 LQKENI, per germline. J lost 7 bases, V lost 3 bases, and 6 bases had no gene match. The CDR3 covers 14 residues. The CDR3 here is CASSPTGTGVEQYF. Here the CDR3 DNA reads TGTGCCAGCTCACCGACCGGGACAGGGGTAGAGCAGTACTTC.

V is TRBV5-1 and J is TRBJ2-7; 7 nucleotides match TRBD2. This CDR3 region has 15 residues. Germline CDR1 and CDR2: SGHRS and YFSETQ. After removal of 0 bases from V and 3 bases from J, the junction contained 6 bases not matched to a gene. DNA for the CDR3: TGCGCCAGCAGCTTGGATCCGGGAGGCAACTACGAGCAGTACTTC. Translation: CASSLDPGGNYEQYF.

The table lists this clone with a few counts. The V call is TRBV4-1, the J call TRBJ2-1; D call uncertain. This CDR3 is built from 17 residues. Germline CDR1 is MGHRA and CDR2 is YSYEKL. V gave up 3 bases and J gave up 0 bases, with 15 bases separating them. CDR3 region: CASSHVDMGLSYNEQFF. The CDR3 DNA reads TGCGCCAGCAGCCATGTTGACATGGGCCTCTCCTACAATGAGCAGTTCTTC.

This rearrangement joins TRBV6-5 to TRBJ1-4; D perhaps matches TRBD1 (6 bases). This CDR3 contains 13 residues. V shed 9 bases and J shed 3 bases, with 11 bases lying between them. Germline CDR1 and CDR2: MNHEY and SVGAGI. CDR3 residues: CASSGVSNEKLFF. CDR3 in DNA: TGTGCCAGTTCAGGGGTTTCTAATGAAAAACTGTTTTTT.

The gene calls are TRBV5-4 and TRBJ2-7, with TRBD1 identical over 8 bases. Germline V gives CDR1 SGHNT, CDR2 YYREEE (reference sequence). The CDR3 sequence is 13 residues long. V dropped 4 bases and J dropped 3; count of bases not matched to a gene: 3. The CDR3 reads CASSLDRVYEQYF. In DNA form, the CDR3 reads TGTGCCAGCAGCCTGGACAGGGTCTACGAGCAGTACTTC.

This clone was detected only once. V is TRBV12-5 and J is TRBJ2-1; TRBD2 matches at 9 bases. The length of the CDR3 is 15 residues. CDR1 is LGHNT, CDR2 FRNRAP, per germline. V dropped 3 bases and J dropped 6; count of bases not matched to a gene: 6. In nucleotides, the CDR3 is TGTGCTAGTGGTTTACCGGGACTAGCAGGCAATGAGCAGTTCTTC. It translates to CASGLPGLAGNEQFF. The full variable domain, with the rest looked up from reference TRBV12-5 and TRBJ2-1, is DARVTQTPRHKVTEMGQEVTMRCQPILGHNTVFWYRQTMMQGLELLAYFRNRAPLDDSGMPKDRFSAEMPDATLATLKIQPSEPRDSAVYFCASGLPGLAGNEQFFGPGTRLTVL.

This clone was detected only a few times. The rearrangement links TRBV12-5 to TRBJ1-2; D not resolved. This CDR3 has 13 residues. Germline V gene sequence: CDR1 LGHNT, CDR2 FRNRAP. Trimming pared 6 bases from V and 2 bases from J, leaving 10 bases between. CDR3 in amino acids: CASGRSGNYGYTF. The CDR3 nucleotides read TGTGCTAGTGGCCGGTCGGGGAACTATGGCTACACCTTC.

The chain combines TRBV5-1 with TRBJ2-7, with D perhaps matching TRBD1 (5 bases). Germline V gene sequence: CDR1 SGHRS, CDR2 YFSETQ. The CDR3 runs to 14 residues. The V end lost 3 bases, the J end lost 1 base, and 11 bases lay between the germline ends. The CDR3 reads CASSYDSVSYEQYF. In nucleotides, the CDR3 is TGCGCCAGCAGCTACGACAGTGTGTCCTACGAGCAGTACTTC.

The chain couples TRBV29-1 to TRBJ2-1, with 8 bases identical to TRBD2. Germline values: CDR1 SQVTM, CDR2 ANQGSEA. J gave up 8 bases and V 4 bases, and 10 bases lay outside the gene matches. CDR3 length equals 14 residues. CDR3 coding DNA: TGCAGCGTTGCGGGGGGGCTCCTTGTGGATGAGCAGTTCTTC. It codes for CSVAGGLLVDEQFF.

The chain links TRBV5-1 to TRBJ1-1; possibly TRBD1 for D (6 bases). Germline CDR1 is SGHRS and CDR2 is YFSETQ. The CDR3 is 16 amino acids. The V gene lost 6 bases and the J gene lost 4 bases, with 22 bases spanning the gap. CDR3 nucleotide sequence: TGCGCCAGCAACCTTGGGGGGGCTGCTTTAAGCACTGAAGCTTTCTTT. Protein sequence: CASNLGGAALSTEAFF.

Only one count was recorded for this clone. The V gene is TRBV14, the J gene TRBJ1-6, with D tentatively TRBD1 (5 bases). Trimming left V 8 bases short and J 7 bases short, with 15 bases between. The germline CDR1 and CDR2 sequences are SGHDN and FVKESK. CDR3 length: 14 residues. The CDR3: CASRHAGGNSPLHF. CDR3 sequence (DNA): TGTGCCAGCCGTCACGCGGGGGGGAATTCACCCCTCCACTTT.

By share, this clone counts as medium-sized. The CDR3 region has the DNA TGCGCCAGCAGTCAATCTAGCGGTGATCAGTACTTC. It codes for CASSQSSGDQYF. The chain combines TRBV23-1 with TRBJ2-7; the D gene is possibly TRBD2 (6 bases). TRBV23-1 belongs to the ORF category, with a function that is uncertain. The CDR3 extends over 12 amino acids. The V end was cut by 0 bases, the J end by 10 bases, with 10 bases between.

This clone was observed a handful of times. The chain has TRBV4-1 and TRBJ2-7; TRBD2 matches at 9 bases. The CDR3 is 15 amino acids. V shed 2 bases and J 0 bases; nucleotides not matched to a gene: 2. The germline V gene encodes CDR1 MGHRA and CDR2 YSYEKL. The CDR3 sequence is CASSQLAGNSYEQYF. The CDR3 coding sequence is TGCGCCAGCAGCCAACTAGCGGGGAACTCCTACGAGCAGTACTTC.